The 24 T cell receptor beta chains below were found in one sample sequenced in a study of post-analysis software for immune sequencing data. Prepared TCR beta cDNA libraries contained unique molecular identifiers. TCRdb analysed the PCR reads with MiXCR anew, one entry per CDR3 protein. The table includes roughly 800,000 distinct CDR3 sequences, about 45% detected once. The antigens for these receptors are not known. Findings of the study overall: TRBV5-6, TRBV5-1 and TRBV20-1 were among four or five TRBV segments more frequent in patients than controls.

Material for sequencing was blood. The source of these receptors is a girl aged 5-17 years with multiple sclerosis.

The count of this clonotype is one. The chain carries TRBV4-2 and TRBJ1-6; D possibly corresponds to TRBD1 (5 bases). V lost 3 bases, J lost 10 bases, and 19 bases lay in between. CDR1 and CDR2 from the germline V gene are LGHNA and YNFKEQ. This CDR3 contains 16 residues. CDR3 bases: TGTGCCAGCAGCCAGGGGGAGACCGCCGTTGGGTCACCCCTCCACTTT. It codes for CASSQGETAVGSPLHF.

The rearrangement uses TRBV9 and TRBJ2-1; TRBD1 is a possible D gene (5 bases). The V gene lost 0 bases and the J gene lost 6 bases, with 10 bases spanning the gap. The CDR3 runs 14 residues. Germline-derived CDR1 and CDR2 are SGDLS and YYNGEE. CDR3 sequence reads: CASSVGSGSNEQFF. The CDR3 bases are TGTGCCAGCAGCGTAGGTTCAGGGTCCAATGAGCAGTTCTTC.

This chain connects TRBV5-6 to TRBJ1-2, with TRBD1 as a possible D gene (5 bases). Germline V lookup: CDR1 SGHDT, CDR2 YYEEEE. There are 15 residues in the CDR3. The ends were cut back, 0 bases at V and 0 bases at J, with 9 bases in the middle. The CDR3 DNA is TGTGCCAGCAGCTTGGGACAGCTAGCTAACTATGGCTACACCTTC. Its translation: CASSLGQLANYGYTF. Drawing the rest from reference TRBV5-6 and TRBJ1-2, the complete variable domain is DAGVTQSPTHLIKTRGQQVTLRCSPKSGHDTVSWYQQALGQGPQFIFQYYEEEERQRGNFPDRFSGHQFPNYSSELNVNALLLGDSALYLCASSLGQLANYGYTFGSGTRLTVV.

The V call is TRBV27, the J call TRBJ2-7; D may be TRBD1 or TRBD2 (6 bases each). V lost 1 base and J lost 2, with 12 bases in between. The CDR3 consists of 15 residues. Germline CDR1 MNHEY, CDR2 SMNVEV (reference sequence). This CDR3 is CASSLLWGAAYEQYF. For the CDR3, the DNA is TGTGCCAGCAGTTTATTATGGGGGGCAGCCTACGAGCAGTACTTC.

This sequence joins TRBV5-1 and TRBJ2-5, with a possible D match to TRBD2 (6 bases). The V gene's germline CDR1 is SGHRS and CDR2 YFSETQ. Trimming took 0 bases from V and 9 from J, leaving 18 bases between them. The CDR3 consists of 15 residues. Here the CDR3 DNA reads TGCGCCAGCAGCTTGGACAGGTCGGGAGTTAAGGCCCAGTACTTC. Protein product: CASSLDRSGVKAQYF.

The genes are TRBV29-1 and TRBJ1-2, with no clear D. Germline assignment: CDR1 SQVTM and CDR2 ANQGSEA. This CDR3 region has 10 residues. V lost 3 bases, J lost 7 bases, and 6 bases lay in between. CDR3: CSVEPGGYTF. CDR3 coding DNA: TGCAGCGTTGAGCCGGGTGGCTACACCTTC.

This clonotype occurred once. The junction departs from germline at one end; a sequencing error may be responsible. The CDR3 sequence: CASSGGGSYNGQFF. CDR3 DNA: TGCGCCAGCAGCGGAGGGGGGTCCTACAATGGGCAGTTCTTC. V is TRBV5-1 and J is TRBJ2-1; D may be TRBD1 or TRBD2 (6 bases each). CDR1 is SGHRS and CDR2 is YFSETQ in the germline V gene. There are 14 residues in the CDR3.

The J gene is TRBJ2-7, the V gene TRBV25-1, with TRBD1 as a possible D gene (5 bases). V lost 3 bases and J lost 5, with 14 bases in between. Germline-derived CDR1 and CDR2 are MGHDK and SYGVNS. The CDR3 covers 14 residues. For the CDR3, the DNA is TGTGCCAGCAGTGATGCTGGGGCGATCAACGAGCAGTACTTC. Protein sequence: CASSDAGAINEQYF.

There are a few counts of this clonotype. The gene calls are TRBV6-6 and TRBJ2-7; the D is unclear. CDR1 and CDR2 (germline): MNHNY, SVGAGI (reference sequence). This CDR3 is built from 15 residues. V was trimmed by 10 bases and J by 6 bases, leaving 25 bases between them. The CDR3 coding sequence is TGTGCCACAGCGAGCAGCAAAACTGGGGTGGCCGAGCAGTACTTC. Encoded protein: CATASSKTGVAEQYF.

The V call is TRBV7-9, the J call TRBJ2-1; D gene ambiguous. CDR3 length: 12 amino acids. Trimming took off 1 base at V and 9 bases at J, with 7 bases between the two ends. Germline V gene sequence: CDR1 SEHNR, CDR2 FQNEAQ (reference sequence). Written as DNA, the CDR3 is TGTGCCAGCAGCTTAGTTGACGGTGAGCAGTTCTTC. This codes for CASSLVDGEQFF.

The chain carries TRBV20-1 and TRBJ2-5, with D possibly called TRBD1 or TRBD2 (6 bases each). V dropped 3 bases and J dropped 11 bases, with 22 bases sitting between them. The CDR3 spans 14 residues. Germline-derived CDR1 and CDR2 are DFQATT and SNEGSKA (reference sequence). This chain's CDR3 is CSARASEGGRGQYF. CDR3 nucleotide sequence: TGCAGTGCTAGGGCCTCGGAGGGGGGCCGGGGGCAGTACTTC.

The chain recombines TRBV5-1 with TRBJ2-5; the D gene is possibly TRBD2 (6 bases). The V gene lost 2 bases and the J gene lost 7 bases, with 24 bases spanning the gap. CDR3 length equals 17 residues. CDR1 and CDR2 from the germline V gene are SGHRS and YFSETQ. As DNA, the CDR3 is TGCGCCAGCAGCTTCGGGGACTTAGCCCTCCTGTCGGGGACCCAGTACTTC. This sequence encodes CASSFGDLALLSGTQYF.

The table lists this clonotype with a few counts. The V gene is TRBV29-1, the J gene TRBJ1-2, with D perhaps matching TRBD1 (6 bases). V was trimmed by 3 bases and J by 8 bases, leaving 13 bases between them. CDR1 and CDR2 (germline): SQVTM, ANQGSEA. The CDR3 is 12 amino acids. The CDR3 DNA reads as TGCAGCGTTGATGGGCAGGGGTGGGGCTACACCTTC. It specifies CSVDGQGWGYTF.

The J gene is TRBJ2-3, the V gene TRBV20-1; 10 bases match TRBD2. Germline loops: CDR1 DFQATT, CDR2 SNEGSKA (reference sequence). The CDR3 has 15 residues. The V gene end was trimmed by 6 bases and the J gene end by 6 bases; junction bases not matched to a gene: 12. The CDR3 coding sequence is TGCAGTGCCCCCGGACTAGCGGAGGCGGGGGATACGCAGTATTTT. This translates into CSAPGLAEAGDTQYF.

This chain uses TRBV29-1 with TRBJ2-3, with a weak D call TRBD1 (6 bases). Trimming took 3 bases from V and 3 from J, leaving 16 bases between them. CDR1 is SQVTM, CDR2 ANQGSEA, per germline. This CDR3 comprises 15 residues. The CDR3 DNA reads TGCAGCGTTGAGACCTGGACAGAAGAGACAGATACGCAGTATTTT. Its protein product is CSVETWTEETDTQYF.

This clonotype was observed many times. The chain is built from TRBV29-1 and TRBJ2-7; no definite D call. The CDR3 covers 12 residues. Trimming stripped 4 bases from V and 3 bases from J, with 10 bases between. Germline values: CDR1 SQVTM, CDR2 ANQGSEA. For the CDR3, the DNA is TGCAGCGTTGTGGGTTCTGGCTACGAGCAGTACTTC. Amino acid sequence: CSVVGSGYEQYF.

This clonotype was recorded a few times. This chain connects TRBV20-1 to TRBJ2-5; D is undetermined. V lost 0 bases to trimming and J lost 0 bases, with 8 bases between them. This CDR3 has 14 amino acids. CDR1 DFQATT and CDR2 SNEGSKA come from the germline V gene (reference sequence). CDR3 region: CSARELGYQETQYF. The CDR3 bases are TGCAGTGCTAGAGAACTGGGGTACCAAGAGACCCAGTACTTC.

The chain combines TRBV29-1 with TRBJ2-7; D not certain. V dropped 0 bases and J dropped 2 bases, with 5 bases sitting between them. The CDR3 runs 12 residues. Germline CDR1 SQVTM, CDR2 ANQGSEA. The CDR3 is CSVEDQAYEQYF. In DNA, the CDR3 is TGCAGCGTTGAAGACCAGGCCTACGAGCAGTACTTC.

This chain joins TRBV12-3 or TRBV12-4 and TRBJ2-1, with TRBD1 matching over 9 bases. This CDR3 contains 14 residues. J gave up 2 bases and V 7 bases, and 3 bases lay outside the gene matches. CDR3 DNA: TGTGCCAGCACCACAGGGGGCACCTACAATGAGCAGTTCTTC. It is translated as CASTTGGTYNEQFF.

A note on this clonotype: Relative to the germline gene, one junction end is altered; a read error may explain this. This chain joins TRBV6-6 and TRBJ2-7; 14 nucleotides line up with TRBD2. The J call is uncertain, as TRBJ2-5 better fits the DNA end. This CDR3 region has 16 residues. Germline CDR1 reads MNHNY; CDR2 reads SVGAGI (reference sequence). This CDR3 reads CAGRPGLAGVWETQYF. CDR3 bases: TGTGCCGGCAGACCGGGACTAGCGGGAGTGTGGGAGACCCAGTACTTC.

The CDR3 nucleotides are TGTGCCAGCAGCCACCCAGGACTAGCGGACTACGAGCAGTACTTC. Encoded protein: CASSHPGLADYEQYF. The V and J genes are TRBV11-1 and TRBJ2-4; the match to TRBD2 covers 10 bases. The closer fit of TRBJ2-7 to the DNA end suggests the J call may be wrong. There are 15 residues in the CDR3. Germline lookup yields CDR1 SGHAT and CDR2 FQDESV (reference sequence).

There are a few counts of this clonotype. The chain links TRBV6-5 to TRBJ1-2; 8 bases line up with TRBD1. The V segment lost 4 bases and the J segment 4 bases; nucleotides outside the gene matches: 8. CDR3 length: 15 residues. Germline-derived CDR1 and CDR2 are MNHEY and SVGAGI. DNA of the CDR3: TGTGCCAGCAGTTCCTACGGACAGGGAACCTATGGCTACACCTTC. Translated, it gives CASSSYGQGTYGYTF.

The chain combines TRBV20-1 with TRBJ1-2, with TRBD1 identical over 12 bases. Looked up from germline, CDR1 is DFQATT and CDR2 is SNEGSKA (reference sequence). The CDR3 runs to 16 residues. The V gene end was trimmed by 2 bases and the J gene end by 6 bases; junction bases not matched to a gene: 10. CDR3 in DNA: TGCAGTGCTAGAAAACCGGGGACAGGGGGCTTTGATGGCTACACCTTC. Translating it yields CSARKPGTGGFDGYTF.

This clonotype was seen more than once but under ten times. V is TRBV29-1 and J is TRBJ1-4; no clear D. Germline loops: CDR1 SQVTM, CDR2 ANQGSEA. Deletions cut 1 base from V and 8 bases from J, with 5 bases between. The CDR3 loop spans 11 amino acids. CDR3 coding DNA: TGCAGCGTTGAAGCGGGGGAAAAACTGTTTTTT. Translation gives CSVEAGEKLFF.